Listed here are 18 T cell receptor beta chains from one sample, sequenced in a study of tumour-infiltrating T cells in Burkitt lymphoma. Profiled with immunoSEQ multiplex PCR; TCRdb holds only in-frame clones, not every one. This sample has about 710 clones, with around 17% found just once. What was sequenced was tumor tissue. The receptors derive from a human donor with Burkitt lymphoma.

This clone showed up just a few times. Other nucleotide sequences from this sample produce the same CDR3. The chain is built from TRBV7-9 and TRBJ2-3, with 16 nucleotides matching TRBD2. The length of the CDR3 is 17 residues. Germline CDR1 is SEHNR and CDR2 is FQNEAQ (reference sequence). Trimming removed 4 bases from V and 2 bases from J; junction bases left unmatched: 3. Here the CDR3 DNA reads TGTGCCAGCAGCTCCGGGACTAGCGGGGGGGTCACAGATACGCAGTATTTT. This encodes CASSSGTSGGVTDTQYF.

V and J are TRBV10-3 and TRBJ1-6; unclear D gene. V lost 9 bases, J lost 4 bases, and 13 bases lay in between. Germline V gene sequence: CDR1 ENHRY, CDR2 SYGVKD. The CDR3 has 14 amino acids. The CDR3 spells CAIKNTAYNSPLHF. For the CDR3, the DNA is TGTGCCATAAAGAACACCGCATATAATTCACCCCTCCACTTT.

The rearrangement uses TRBV5-1 and TRBJ2-5, with D hard to call. The germline V gene has CDR1 SGHRS and CDR2 YFSETQ. The CDR3 extends over 14 amino acids. Between the trimmed V and J ends, which lost 3 bases and 4 bases, there was a span of 13 bases. This CDR3 reads CASSSGSKGETQYF. The CDR3 bases are TGCGCCAGCAGCTCCGGCTCGAAGGGAGAGACCCAGTACTTC.

The chain couples TRBV29-1 to TRBJ1-2, with TRBD1 matching over 9 bases. Germline V gene sequence: CDR1 SQVTM, CDR2 ANQGSEA. The CDR3 runs to 14 residues. The junction had 8 bases not matched to a gene; V was cut back by 5 bases and J by 4 bases. CDR3 sequence reads: CSVRTGGLLYGYTF. The CDR3 nucleotides are TGCAGCGTTCGAACAGGGGGCCTTCTCTATGGCTACACCTTC.

This chain links TRBV5-6 with TRBJ2-3; TRBD1 agrees at 7 bases. Germline assignment: CDR1 SGHDT and CDR2 YYEEEE. This CDR3 contains 15 residues. With V trimmed by 2 bases and J by 1 base, 4 bases remained unmatched. The CDR3 loop reads CASSFAGGGTDTQYF. As DNA, the CDR3 is TGTGCCAGCAGCTTTGCAGGGGGAGGCACAGATACGCAGTATTTT.

This clone was detected only a few times. The rearrangement joins TRBV4-1 to TRBJ1-2, with 8 bases identical to TRBD1. The CDR3 contains 15 residues. The V gene's germline CDR1 is MGHRA and CDR2 YSYEKL. The ends lost 1 base at V and 8 bases at J; junction bases unmatched: 9. The CDR3 protein is CASSQADRGRSGYTF. Here the CDR3 DNA reads TGCGCCAGCAGCCAAGCCGACAGGGGTAGGAGCGGCTACACCTTC.

The chain employs TRBV19 and TRBJ1-2; D perhaps matches TRBD1 (6 bases). The CDR3 consists of 13 residues. Deletions cut 5 bases from V and 8 bases from J, with 15 bases between. The germline gives CDR1 LNHDA, CDR2 SQIVND (reference sequence). CDR3 protein: CASSSTGPRGYTF. DNA of the CDR3: TGTGCCAGTAGTTCGACAGGTCCTCGAGGCTACACCTTC.

The gene calls are TRBV4-2 and TRBJ2-5; the D gene is possibly TRBD2 (9 bases). Trimming shortened V by 0 bases and J by 2 bases, and 19 bases separated the two germline ends. Germline lookup yields CDR1 LGHNA and CDR2 YNFKEQ. CDR3 length: 18 residues. The CDR3 protein is CASSQDQGAGGTQETQYF. Written as DNA, the CDR3 is TGTGCCAGCAGCCAAGACCAGGGGGCGGGGGGGACACAAGAGACCCAGTACTTC.

In its sample, this clone was seen a few times. This chain uses TRBV15 with TRBJ1-2; D gene ambiguous. The CDR3 runs to 14 residues. CDR1 is LNHNV and CDR2 is YYDKDF in the germline V gene (reference sequence). Trimming took off 0 bases at V and 4 bases at J, with 9 bases between the two ends. The CDR3 DNA is TGTGCCACCAGCAGAGAGCTCACCGGCTATGGCTACACCTTC. Its translation: CATSRELTGYGYTF. The entire variable domain, with the rest obtained from reference TRBV15 and TRBJ1-2, is as follows: DAMVIQNPRYQVTQFGKPVTLSCSQTLNHNVMYWYQQKSSQAPKLLFHYYDKDFNNEADTPDNFQSRRPNTSFCFLDIRSPGLGDTAMYLCATSRELTGYGYTFGSGTRLTVV.

In this sample, this clone turned up a few times. The chain couples TRBV6-5 to TRBJ2-7; D possibly uses TRBD1 or TRBD2 (5 bases each). Trimming took off 2 bases at V and 3 bases at J, with 8 bases between the two ends. Germline values: CDR1 MNHEY, CDR2 SVGAGI. The CDR3 is made up of 13 amino acids. This CDR3 reads CASSYGGYYEQYF. The CDR3 coding sequence is TGTGCCAGCAGTTACGGGGGATACTACGAGCAGTACTTC.

The table lists this clone with a few counts. The junction does not match germline at one end; this may be a read error. This rearrangement joins TRBV11-2 to TRBJ1-2, with TRBD1 matching 10 bases. The CDR3 covers 15 residues. The germline gives CDR1 SGHAT, CDR2 FQNNGV. The CDR3 is CASSSSGTGVFTMAF. In nucleotides, the CDR3 is TGTGCCAGCAGCTCATCCGGGACAGGGGTCTTTACGATGGCCTTC.

This clone was counted a few times. The chain is built from TRBV11-3 and TRBJ2-4, with a tentative D call TRBD2 (6 bases). The V end was cut by 1 base, the J end by 8 bases, with 15 bases between. The CDR3 is made up of 15 amino acids. Germline V gene data show CDR1 as SGHNT and CDR2 as YENEEA. CDR3 in DNA: TGTGCCAGCAGCTTAGGGAGGGGCGTTGAAGACATTCAGTACTTC. Protein sequence: CASSLGRGVEDIQYF. The full variable domain, with the rest looked up from reference TRBV11-3 and TRBJ2-4, is EAGVVQSPRYKIIEKKQPVAFWCNPISGHNTLYWYLQNLGQGPELLIRYENEEAVDDSQLPKDRFSAERLKGVDSTLKIQPAELGDSAVYLCASSLGRGVEDIQYFGAGTRLSVL.

This clone has more than one count but fewer than ten. The chain carries TRBV5-1 and TRBJ2-5, with 8 positions matching TRBD1. The CDR3 totals 14 residues. J gave up 4 bases and V 3 bases, and 5 bases lay outside the gene matches. Germline V gene sequence: CDR1 SGHRS, CDR2 YFSETQ. CDR3 region: CASSSGGPGETQYF. The CDR3 coding sequence is TGCGCCAGCAGCTCAGGGGGCCCGGGAGAGACCCAGTACTTC.

Judged by abundance, this clone is large (0.1 to 1%). The chain carries TRBV7-9 and TRBJ2-1; 12 bases fit TRBD2. CDR1 SEHNR and CDR2 FQNEAQ come from the germline V gene (reference sequence). The CDR3 totals 16 residues. V lost 5 bases and J lost 12; bases outside the gene matches: 14. CDR3 region: CASSLTSGGPEGGQFF. The CDR3 DNA sequence: TGTGCCAGCAGCCTGACTAGCGGGGGCCCCGAGGGCGGGCAGTTCTTC.

This clone was picked up a small number of times. This rearrangement joins TRBV29-1 to TRBJ1-1, with TRBD1 matching over 11 bases. Germline V gene lookup returns CDR1 SQVTM and CDR2 ANQGSEA. The V gene end was trimmed by 6 bases and the J gene end by 4 bases; junction bases not matched to a gene: 10. The CDR3 length is 15 residues. The CDR3 region is CSVPIGGTGGTEAFF. The CDR3 DNA reads as TGCAGCGTCCCCATAGGTGGGACAGGGGGCACTGAAGCTTTCTTT.

The rearrangement links TRBV30 to TRBJ2-1; no reliable D call. The V gene lost 5 bases and the J gene lost 8 bases, with 10 bases spanning the gap. The germline V gene encodes CDR1 GTSNPN and CDR2 SVGIG (reference sequence). This CDR3 is 11 amino acids long. CDR3 sequence: CAWAATDEQFF. CDR3 DNA: TGTGCCTGGGCTGCTACCGATGAGCAGTTCTTC.

This clone was detected a few times. The V gene is TRBV10-3, the J gene TRBJ2-2; tentatively, D is TRBD2 (5 bases). Germline-derived CDR1 and CDR2 are ENHRY and SYGVKD. V dropped 2 bases and J dropped 13 bases, with 17 bases sitting between them. The CDR3 extends over 14 amino acids. CDR3 in DNA: TGTGCCATCAGTGAGCGGGGAGATGTCAGCGGGCTGTTTTTT. It yields the protein CAISERGDVSGLFF.

This clone has more than one count but fewer than ten. V and J are TRBV5-1 and TRBJ2-2, with 12 positions matching TRBD2. Trimming removed 2 bases from V and 3 bases from J; junction bases left unmatched: 8. The CDR3 spans 18 residues. Germline lookup yields CDR1 SGHRS and CDR2 YFSETQ. The DNA for the CDR3 is TGCGCCAGCAGCTTACCTCTAGCGGGGGGGACTCACACCGGGGAGCTGTTTTTT. This encodes CASSLPLAGGTHTGELFF.